Presented here are 32 T cell receptor beta chains from one specimen sequenced in a study of blood T cell repertoires in COVID-19 (dated by TCRdb to 2018 to 2021). Library preparation was by the immunoSEQ multiplex PCR assay. In its TCRdb copy, this immuneACCESS table keeps in-frame sequences only and misses some clones. Where compared with another copy, unresolved V genes explain less than half of these, and the others have no known cause. The sample records about 110,000 clones, about 88% of which are singletons. The top ten clonotypes cover about 2% of the sample. The sample taken for sequencing was peripheral blood. These receptors came from a human donor in a cohort sampled during active COVID-19.

This rearrangement joins TRBV28 to TRBJ1-1; 8 nucleotides match TRBD1. There are 15 residues in the CDR3. Germline CDR1 reads MDHEN; CDR2 reads SYDVKM. V shed 7 bases, J shed 1 base, and the junction held 8 bases outside the gene matches. CDR3: CASTVPGQGNTEAFF. CDR3 DNA: TGTGCCAGCACCGTACCCGGACAGGGGAACACTGAAGCTTTCTTT.

The chain joins TRBV28 to TRBJ1-4; the D is unclear. Per germline, CDR1 MDHEN and CDR2 SYDVKM. The CDR3 totals 13 residues. V was shortened by 2 bases and J by 4 bases, with 5 bases between the two germline ends. The CDR3 loop is CASSLPVNEKLFF. CDR3 sequence (DNA): TGTGCCAGCAGTTTACCCGTTAATGAAAAACTGTTTTTT.

The rearrangement joins TRBV28 to TRBJ1-5, with D uncertain. Germline lookup yields CDR1 MDHEN and CDR2 SYDVKM. The CDR3 loop spans 14 amino acids. V was cut by 8 bases and J by 2 bases, with 13 bases left in between. The CDR3, as DNA: TGTGCCAGCCAGGTGGGTGGGCGCAATCAGCCCCAGCATTTT. Amino acid sequence: CASQVGGRNQPQHF.

This clone was seen more than once but under ten times. The chain has TRBV28 and TRBJ1-3; D is perhaps TRBD1 (6 bases). V was trimmed by 4 bases and J by 2 bases, leaving 6 bases between them. The germline V gene encodes CDR1 MDHEN and CDR2 SYDVKM. The CDR3 extends over 13 amino acids. The CDR3 sequence is CASSSGAGNTIYF. The CDR3 DNA follows: TGTGCCAGCAGTTCAGGGGCTGGAAACACCATATATTTT.

The CDR3 region is CKFAGNTEAFF. CDR3 DNA sequence: TGCAAATTCGCAGGGAACACTGAAGCTTTCTTT. This chain connects TRBV20-1 to TRBJ1-1; D is ambiguous. Germline-derived CDR1 and CDR2 are DFQATT and SNEGSKA (reference sequence). The CDR3 runs 11 residues.

This clone came up once. This chain uses TRBV23-1 with TRBJ2-1; a possible D gene is TRBD1 (6 bases). TRBV23-1 carries the ORF label, with uncertain function. Trimming pared 5 bases from V and 10 bases from J, leaving 30 bases between. The CDR3 sequence is 18 residues long. The CDR3 reads CASSGYDRGAGDYREQFF. In DNA form, the CDR3 reads TGCGCCAGCAGTGGGTATGATCGAGGGGCAGGGGATTACCGGGAGCAGTTCTTC.

The chain couples TRBV30 to TRBJ2-7; 7 bases agree with TRBD1. The germline V gene encodes CDR1 GTSNPN and CDR2 SVGIG (reference sequence). V shed 5 bases and J 5 bases; nucleotides not matched to a gene: 12. The CDR3 totals 14 residues. The CDR3: CAWGPGQFTHEQYF. The CDR3 DNA reads TGTGCCTGGGGACCGGGACAGTTCACCCACGAGCAGTACTTC.

A few counts support this clone. The chain couples TRBV18 to TRBJ1-6; TRBD1 aligns across 8 bases. Germline V gene sequence: CDR1 KGHSH, CDR2 LQKENI. The V and J ends lost 3 bases and 11 bases, in that order; junction bases with no gene match: 9. The CDR3 totals 15 residues. CDR3: CASSPFGQGDPPLHF. DNA for the CDR3: TGTGCCAGCTCACCCTTCGGACAGGGAGATCCACCCCTCCACTTT.

This chain uses TRBV2 with TRBJ2-2; D is possibly TRBD1 (6 bases). V lost 4 bases, J lost 8 bases, and 8 bases lay in between. The CDR3 is 12 residues long. From germline, CDR1 is SNHLY and CDR2 FYNNEI. CDR3 nucleotides: TGTGCCAGCAGTGTGGGGACAGGGGAGCTGTTTTTT. Translating it yields CASSVGTGELFF.

This chain joins TRBV7-8 and TRBJ1-1; a weak D match, TRBD1 (6 bases). Germline-derived CDR1 and CDR2 are SGHVS and FQNEAQ. The V gene lost 1 base and the J gene lost 3 bases, with 9 bases spanning the gap. The CDR3 runs to 14 residues. The CDR3 nucleotides read TGTGCCAGCAGCTTAGGGGGGCCGGACACTGAAGCTTTCTTT. Translated: CASSLGGPDTEAFF.

This rearrangement joins TRBV11-2 to TRBJ1-1; maybe TRBD1 (6 bases). The germline V gene encodes CDR1 SGHAT and CDR2 FQNNGV. This CDR3 comprises 13 residues. Trimming took 2 bases from V and 10 from J, leaving 14 bases between them. The CDR3 DNA follows: TGTGCCAGCAGCTTAAGCCAGGGGATTGGAGCTTTCTTT. This codes for CASSLSQGIGAFF.

The chain couples TRBV7-2 to TRBJ2-3, with 9 bases that match TRBD2. The CDR3 sequence is 15 residues long. V gave up 2 bases and J gave up 5 bases; unmatched junction bases: 5. Germline CDR1 SGHTA, CDR2 FQGNSA. CDR3 sequence: CASSLLRGGRDTQYF. The CDR3 region has the DNA TGTGCCAGCAGCTTATTGCGGGGGGGCAGAGATACGCAGTATTTT.

The chain recombines TRBV7-9 with TRBJ2-5, with unresolved D. The length of the CDR3 is 11 residues. The germline V gene encodes CDR1 SEHNR and CDR2 FQNEAQ (reference sequence). Trimming shortened V by 5 bases and J by 6 bases, and 7 bases separated the two germline ends. The CDR3 DNA reads TGTGCCAGCAGCAACTCACAGACCCAGTACTTC. It specifies CASSNSQTQYF. The variable domain in full, with the rest retrieved from reference TRBV7-9 and TRBJ2-5, is DTGVSQNPRHKITKRGQNVTFRCDPISEHNRLYWYRQTLGQGPEFLTYFQNEAQLEKSRLLSDRFSAERPKGSFSTLEIQRTEQGDSAMYLCASSNSQTQYFGPGTRLLVL.

A single count supports this clone. This chain joins TRBV3-1 (or the pseudogene TRBV3-2) and TRBJ1-2; tentative D call: TRBD1 (5 bases). The germline V gene encodes CDR1 LGHDT and CDR2 YNNKEL (reference sequence). The CDR3 runs 17 residues. The V end was cut by 4 bases, the J end by 4 bases, with 22 bases between. Here the CDR3 DNA reads TGTGCCAGCAGCCCCGAAGGAACAGGCCCCCTTCGCTATGGCTACACCTTC. It specifies CASSPEGTGPLRYGYTF.

V and J are TRBV6-2 or TRBV6-3 and TRBJ1-5; no reliable D call. The CDR3 consists of 14 residues. Trimming shortened V by 3 bases and J by 11 bases, and 17 bases separated the two germline ends. Germline V gene lookup returns CDR1 MNHEY and CDR2 SVGEGT. CDR3 sequence: CASSYLTEKKAQHF. CDR3 sequence (DNA): TGTGCCAGCAGTTATCTAACAGAGAAAAAAGCCCAGCATTTT.

This chain connects TRBV25-1 to TRBJ2-3; 9 positions match TRBD1. V shed 4 bases, J shed 1 base, and the junction held 6 bases outside the gene matches. Germline loops: CDR1 MGHDK, CDR2 SYGVNS. This CDR3 is built from 16 residues. CDR3 sequence: CASSVQQGARTDTQYF. CDR3 DNA sequence: TGTGCCAGCAGTGTCCAACAGGGGGCCCGCACAGATACGCAGTATTTT.

The V gene is TRBV28, the J gene TRBJ2-2; D is unresolved. Germline lookup yields CDR1 MDHEN and CDR2 SYDVKM. V dropped 8 bases and J dropped 4 bases, with 14 bases sitting between them. This CDR3 comprises 14 residues. The CDR3 is CASENPRGTGELFF. DNA for the CDR3: TGTGCCAGCGAAAACCCCAGAGGCACCGGGGAGCTGTTTTTT.

The CDR3 coding sequence is TGTGCCAGCAGCGTAGGGTCGAGTAGCGGTAAAAACATTCAGTACTTC. This translates into CASSVGSSSGKNIQYF. The chain links TRBV9 to TRBJ2-4; maybe TRBD2 (6 bases). V gave up 0 bases and J gave up 4 bases, with 14 bases separating them. Germline V CDR1 and CDR2: SGDLS, YYNGEE. CDR3 size: 16 residues.

The V and J genes are TRBV18 and TRBJ2-3, with TRBD2 as a possible D gene (6 bases). The CDR3 runs 16 residues. Germline V gene sequence: CDR1 KGHSH, CDR2 LQKENI. V was pared by 3 bases and J by 0 bases, with 13 bases between. The CDR3 sequence is CASSPTDGTSTDTQYF. DNA of the CDR3: TGTGCCAGCTCACCGACAGATGGGACTAGCACAGATACGCAGTATTTT.

The rearrangement links TRBV19 to TRBJ2-5, with D possibly being TRBD2 (5 bases). Trimming shortened V by 3 bases and J by 3 bases, and 23 bases separated the two germline ends. Germline V gene sequence: CDR1 LNHDA, CDR2 SQIVND (reference sequence). The length of the CDR3 is 18 residues. DNA of the CDR3: TGTGCCAGTAGTATTACGGGATCCCCCACAAAACTTAAAGAGACCCAGTACTTC. Encoded protein: CASSITGSPTKLKETQYF.

The V and J genes are TRBV30 and TRBJ2-7, with D hard to call. CDR3 length: 11 residues. Germline-derived CDR1 and CDR2 are GTSNPN and SVGIG (reference sequence). Between the trimmed V and J ends, which lost 3 bases and 7 bases, there was a span of 10 bases. CDR3 DNA sequence: TGTGCCTGGAGCCCCTCGTTGGAGCAGTACTTC. It specifies CAWSPSLEQYF.

CDR3 in DNA: TGTGCCAGCAGTTTATGGTCCTTTAGCGGATCCTACGAGCAGTACTTC. Residues: CASSLWSFSGSYEQYF. The J gene is TRBJ2-7, the V gene TRBV28; D is perhaps TRBD2 (6 bases). V lost 0 bases and J lost 1, with 13 bases in between. There are 16 residues in the CDR3. Germline loops: CDR1 MDHEN, CDR2 SYDVKM.

V gene TRBV28 combines with J gene TRBJ1-5; D gene ambiguous. This CDR3 region has 15 residues. CDR1 is MDHEN and CDR2 is SYDVKM in the germline V gene. The germline V and J ends were trimmed by 7 bases and 3 bases, with 16 bases remaining between them. The CDR3 nucleotides read TGTGCCAGCAACCTAAAGGGAGACATCAATCAGCCCCAGCATTTT. As protein: CASNLKGDINQPQHF.

The chain is built from TRBV7-8 and TRBJ1-4; weak D call: TRBD1 (6 bases). Per the germline V gene, CDR1 is SGHVS and CDR2 is FQNEAQ. Trimming removed 5 bases from V and 0 bases from J, with 10 bases in between. The CDR3 contains 15 residues. CDR3 sequence reads: CASSVSGATNEKLFF. CDR3 sequence (DNA): TGTGCCAGCAGCGTGTCAGGGGCAACTAATGAAAAACTGTTTTTT.

The rearrangement joins TRBV2 to TRBJ2-5; 15 bases fit TRBD2. The germline V gene has CDR1 SNHLY and CDR2 FYNNEI. V dropped 8 bases and J dropped 5; count of bases not matched to a gene: 3. CDR3 length: 14 residues. The CDR3 region is CASFGLAGGETQYF. The CDR3 DNA reads as TGTGCCAGCTTCGGACTAGCGGGAGGGGAGACCCAGTACTTC.

This chain uses TRBV19 with TRBJ2-7, with TRBD1 matching 7 bases. The CDR3 is made up of 15 amino acids. In germline, CDR1 is LNHDA, CDR2 SQIVND (reference sequence). V shed 6 bases and J 4 bases; nucleotides not matched to a gene: 12. CDR3 sequence reads: CASSTTWDRPYEQYF. Here the CDR3 DNA reads TGTGCCAGTAGCACAACCTGGGACAGACCTTACGAGCAGTACTTC. Variable domain in full (rest from reference TRBV19 and TRBJ2-7): DGGITQSPKYLFRKEGQNVTLSCEQNLNHDAMYWYRQDPGQGLRLIYYSQIVNDFQKGDIAEGYSVSREKKESFPLTVTSAQKNPTAFYLCASSTTWDRPYEQYFGPGTRLTVT.

This clone was found once. The gene calls are TRBV7-8 and TRBJ2-5; D is perhaps TRBD1 (6 bases). The V end lost 5 bases, the J end lost 2 bases, and 15 bases lay between the germline ends. CDR1 SGHVS and CDR2 FQNEAQ come from the germline V gene. This CDR3 has 15 residues. CDR3 in DNA: TGTGCCAGCAGCGGGGCCGGGACACCTCAAGAGACCCAGTACTTC. Translating it yields CASSGAGTPQETQYF.

The J gene is TRBJ1-5, the V gene TRBV28; D is uncertain. The V end lost 6 bases, the J end lost 7 bases, and 7 bases lay between the germline ends. In germline, CDR1 is MDHEN, CDR2 SYDVKM. The CDR3 spans 11 residues. The CDR3 loop reads CASSRVQPQHF. Written as DNA, the CDR3 is TGTGCCAGCAGCCGAGTCCAGCCCCAGCATTTT.

The V gene is TRBV7-6, the J gene TRBJ2-1; TRBD1 might be the D (6 bases). This CDR3 has 15 residues. V was pared by 3 bases and J by 2 bases, with 11 bases between. The germline gives CDR1 SGHVS, CDR2 FNYEAQ. The CDR3 here is CASSFGTSTYNEQFF. DNA for the CDR3: TGTGCCAGCAGCTTCGGGACATCTACCTACAATGAGCAGTTCTTC.

The chain uses TRBV7-2 and TRBJ2-7, with D perhaps TRBD1 (6 bases). V was shortened by 4 bases and J by 3 bases, with 16 bases between the two germline ends. Looked up from germline, CDR1 is SGHTA and CDR2 is FQGNSA. The CDR3 totals 15 residues. DNA for the CDR3: TGTGCCAGCAGCTCCCGGGACATGAAAAGCTACGAGCAGTACTTC. This translates into CASSSRDMKSYEQYF.

The V and J genes are TRBV4-1 and TRBJ2-6; TRBD1 aligns across 7 bases. There are 18 residues in the CDR3. Trimming took 0 bases from V and 0 from J; bases not matched to a gene: 5. Germline CDR1 is MGHRA and CDR2 is YSYEKL. The DNA for the CDR3 is TGCGCCAGCAGCCAAGACAGGGGGTACAGCTCTGGGGCCAACGTCCTGACTTTC. It is translated as CASSQDRGYSSGANVLTF.

This clone was found once. The rearrangement links TRBV28 to TRBJ2-1; a weak D match, TRBD1 (5 bases). V was clipped by 6 bases and J by 14 bases, with 29 bases between them. Per the germline V gene, CDR1 is MDHEN and CDR2 is SYDVKM. The CDR3 runs 16 residues. The CDR3 DNA reads TGTGCCAGCAGGACGAACCGAAGAGTAGGGCCCGAGGACAAGTTCTTC. This sequence encodes CASRTNRRVGPEDKFF.